These 22 T cell receptor beta chains came from one sample sequenced in a study of identical twins (dated by TCRdb to about 2016). The library was produced with 5' RACE. Data came from an Illumina HiSeq 2000. TCRdb reran the public reads through fastp at Q25 and MiXCR, keeping productive beta chains. CDR3 protein duplicates are merged, each entry listing the most common genes and DNA. This sample is represented by about 690,000 distinct CDR3 sequences; around 6% of them were singletons. The ten largest clones add up to under 2% of the sample. Sequencing was carried out using naive T cells sorted from blood. This specimen's cell subset or site label, interpreted: cells isolated with a human naive T-cell isolation kit. The receptors here all came from a man younger than 35 in good health.

The V call is TRBV5-1, the J call TRBJ2-1; D remains unclear. Per germline, CDR1 SGHRS and CDR2 YFSETQ. The CDR3 spans 13 residues. The V gene lost 1 base and the J gene lost 6 bases, with 8 bases spanning the gap. The CDR3 DNA sequence: TGCGCCAGCAGCTTGAATCCTTTCAATGAGCAGTTCTTC. Translating it yields CASSLNPFNEQFF.

This clonotype has a count of ten or more. The chain combines TRBV29-1 with TRBJ2-2; perhaps TRBD2 as D (6 bases). The CDR3 is 16 residues long. The germline CDR1 and CDR2 sequences are SQVTM and ANQGSEA. CDR3: CILARRRAKNTGELFF. DNA of the CDR3: TGCATCCTTGCCCGGAGGAGGGCCAAGAACACCGGGGAGCTGTTTTTT.

This clonotype was detected many times. The V gene is TRBV12-3 or TRBV12-4, the J gene TRBJ1-5, with 8 bases lining up with TRBD1. J lost 3 bases, V lost 4 bases, and 8 bases had no gene match. This CDR3 contains 16 residues. In DNA, the CDR3 is TGTGCCAGCAGTTCTAACAGGGGGGGTTTCAATCAGCCCCAGCATTTT. The encoded protein is CASSSNRGGFNQPQHF.

This clonotype was picked up many times. The rearrangement uses TRBV20-1 and TRBJ2-3; TRBD2 might be the D (5 bases). The CDR3 contains 16 residues. With 4 bases removed from V and 3 bases from J, the gap between germline ends came to 20 bases. Germline V lookup: CDR1 DFQATT, CDR2 SNEGSKA (reference sequence). The CDR3, as DNA: TGCAGTGCTACAACTCCTCGCCTAGCTGGAACAGATACGCAGTATTTT. It is translated as CSATTPRLAGTDTQYF.

This clonotype occurred many times. The chain employs TRBV6-4 and TRBJ2-1; TRBD2 aligns across 15 bases. Germline V gene sequence: CDR1 MRHNA, CDR2 SNTAGT. This CDR3 region has 17 residues. V trimming: 6 bases; J trimming: 7 bases; junction bases outside the gene matches: 10. The CDR3 is CASSRGLAGGPGNEQFF. The DNA for the CDR3 is TGTGCCAGCAGCCGTGGACTAGCGGGAGGGCCTGGGAATGAGCAGTTCTTC.

V gene TRBV5-5 combines with J gene TRBJ2-5; 8 nucleotides agree with TRBD2. There are 17 residues in the CDR3. Germline-derived CDR1 and CDR2 are SGHKS and YYEKEE (reference sequence). V was clipped by 1 base and J by 1 base; unmatched bases: 9. CDR3 sequence: CASSLTRGAGAQETQYF. In nucleotides, the CDR3 is TGTGCCAGCAGCTTGACCCGGGGAGCGGGAGCCCAAGAGACCCAGTACTTC.

There are many counts of this clonotype. The rearrangement uses TRBV5-1 and TRBJ2-2; no clear D gene. This CDR3 contains 15 residues. Looked up from germline, CDR1 is SGHRS and CDR2 is YFSETQ. Trimming removed 4 bases from V and 2 bases from J, with 12 bases in between. The CDR3: CASSREIGNTGELFF. The CDR3 bases are TGCGCCAGCAGCAGAGAAATAGGAAACACCGGGGAGCTGTTTTTT. Combining the CDR3 with reference TRBV5-1 and TRBJ2-2 gives the whole variable domain KAGVTQTPRYLIKTRGQQVTLSCSPISGHRSVSWYQQTPGQGLQFLFEYFSETQRNKGNFPGRFSGRQFSNSRSEMNVSTLELGDSALYLCASSREIGNTGELFFGEGSRLTVL.

This sequence joins TRBV30 and TRBJ1-1; TRBD1 might be the D (6 bases). Germline lookup yields CDR1 GTSNPN and CDR2 SVGIG (reference sequence). CDR3 size: 13 residues. The V end lost 3 bases, the J end lost 5 bases, and 13 bases lay between the germline ends. The CDR3: CAWSRGGLTEAFF. Written as DNA, the CDR3 is TGTGCCTGGAGCAGGGGAGGGTTGACTGAAGCTTTCTTT.

V usage is TRBV3-1 and J usage is TRBJ2-1, with 9 bases matching TRBD2. The germline V gene encodes CDR1 LGHDT and CDR2 YNNKEL (reference sequence). This CDR3 comprises 16 residues. With V trimmed by 4 bases and J by 5 bases, 9 bases remained unmatched. DNA of the CDR3: TGTGCCAGCAGCCCAATCCCCGGGACTAGCCACAATGAGCAGTTCTTC. The encoded protein is CASSPIPGTSHNEQFF.

The chain combines TRBV7-8 with TRBJ2-1; D is unresolved. Germline V gene data show CDR1 as SGHVS and CDR2 as FQNEAQ. The CDR3 sequence is 16 residues long. Trimming took off 6 bases at V and 7 bases at J, with 22 bases between the two ends. CDR3 loop: CASSPHKDRFWNEQFF. CDR3 DNA: TGTGCCAGCAGTCCCCACAAGGATCGATTTTGGAATGAGCAGTTCTTC.

CDR3: CAISESRGHYQETQYF. In DNA, the CDR3 is TGTGCCATCAGTGAGTCGCGGGGACACTACCAAGAGACCCAGTACTTC. The chain carries TRBV10-3 and TRBJ2-5; D may correspond to TRBD1 or TRBD2 (6 bases each). The CDR3 extends over 16 amino acids. Germline V lookup: CDR1 ENHRY, CDR2 SYGVKD. V lost 0 bases and J 0 bases, leaving 11 bases between the germline ends.

This clonotype showed up just a few times. CDR3 sequence reads: CASSASTRGTNTGELFF. The CDR3 nucleotides read TGCGCCAGCAGCGCATCAACGCGGGGAACGAACACCGGGGAGCTGTTTTTT. The V call is TRBV5-1, the J call TRBJ2-2; tentative D call: TRBD2 (6 bases). This CDR3 comprises 17 residues. Germline values: CDR1 SGHRS, CDR2 YFSETQ. V was clipped by 4 bases and J by 0 bases, with 16 bases between them.

In its sample, this clonotype was seen many times. This chain links TRBV29-1 with TRBJ2-3; the D is unclear. V was shortened by 4 bases and J by 7 bases, with 12 bases between the two germline ends. This CDR3 has 12 amino acids. Per germline, CDR1 SQVTM and CDR2 ANQGSEA. CDR3 DNA sequence: TGCAGCGTTGTGTCAGGTGTGAATACGCAGTATTTT. It is translated as CSVVSGVNTQYF.

This clonotype was seen repeatedly, ten times or more. V and J are TRBV3-1 and TRBJ2-7; a weak D match, TRBD2 (6 bases). CDR3 length equals 13 residues. Germline V gives CDR1 LGHDT, CDR2 YNNKEL (reference sequence). V gave up 4 bases and J gave up 5 bases, with 12 bases separating them. The CDR3 reads CASSLARGDEQYF. CDR3 bases: TGTGCCAGCAGCCTTGCCCGCGGGGACGAGCAGTACTTC.

This sequence joins TRBV4-3 and TRBJ2-1; D gene unclear. This CDR3 comprises 13 residues. The V end was cut by 4 bases, the J end by 5 bases, with 9 bases between. Per germline, CDR1 LGHNA and CDR2 YSLEER. The chain's CDR3 is CASSLVSNNEQFF. The CDR3 DNA reads as TGCGCCAGCAGCCTGGTATCAAACAATGAGCAGTTCTTC.

The table lists this clonotype with many counts. The chain combines TRBV12-3 or TRBV12-4 with TRBJ2-5, with D possibly being TRBD1 or TRBD2 (6 bases each). There are 20 residues in the CDR3. With 3 bases removed from V and 3 bases from J, the gap between germline ends came to 29 bases. The CDR3 DNA reads as TGTGCCAGCAGTTTCCTAATTCCTAGTGGGGGGCCCGTCGAGGAAGAGACCCAGTACTTC. It yields the protein CASSFLIPSGGPVEEETQYF.

The V call is TRBV5-1, the J call TRBJ1-5, with D perhaps matching TRBD1 (5 bases). The CDR3 extends over 14 amino acids. The V gene's germline CDR1 is SGHRS and CDR2 YFSETQ. V lost 0 bases to trimming and J lost 7 bases, with 11 bases between them. CDR3 sequence: CASSLVQGYQPQHF. The DNA of the CDR3 is TGCGCCAGCAGCTTGGTCCAGGGTTACCAGCCCCAGCATTTT. The whole variable domain, remainder taken from reference TRBV5-1 and TRBJ1-5, is KAGVTQTPRYLIKTRGQQVTLSCSPISGHRSVSWYQQTPGQGLQFLFEYFSETQRNKGNFPGRFSGRQFSNSRSEMNVSTLELGDSALYLCASSLVQGYQPQHFGDGTRLSIL.

The chain links TRBV6-5 to TRBJ2-1; D is tentatively TRBD1 or TRBD2 (5 bases each). V was pared by 4 bases and J by 4 bases, with 17 bases between. Germline V lookup: CDR1 MNHEY, CDR2 SVGAGI. There are 16 residues in the CDR3. In DNA form, the CDR3 reads TGTGCCAGCAGTTCCCGAGGGGCCCGGGGTTACAATGAGCAGTTCTTC. Encoded protein: CASSSRGARGYNEQFF.

This clonotype was seen at least ten times. The J gene is TRBJ1-5, the V gene TRBV15; no clear D. This CDR3 has 17 residues. V shed 0 bases and J shed 3 bases, with 15 bases lying between them. The V gene's germline CDR1 is LNHNV and CDR2 YYDKDF (reference sequence). The CDR3 DNA reads TGTGCCACCAGCAGAGATCAGGTGCGTGGGTCCAATCAGCCCCAGCATTTT. Amino acids: CATSRDQVRGSNQPQHF.

The chain joins TRBV7-9 to TRBJ1-2; tentatively, D is TRBD1 (5 bases). V lost 6 bases to trimming and J lost 8 bases, with 19 bases between them. CDR1 is SEHNR, CDR2 FQNEAQ, per germline (reference sequence). The CDR3 is 14 amino acids. This chain's CDR3 is CASSSSGAPGGYTF. DNA of the CDR3: TGTGCCAGCAGTTCCTCTGGGGCCCCGGGGGGCTACACCTTC.

This clonotype has just a few counts. The J gene is TRBJ2-2, the V gene TRBV25-1; 11 bases align to TRBD2. Germline V CDR1 and CDR2: MGHDK, SYGVNS. V was pared by 6 bases and J by 6 bases, with 9 bases of the junction left unmatched. The CDR3 is made up of 16 amino acids. CDR3 sequence: CASRRTTSGRPGELFF. The CDR3 region has the DNA TGTGCCAGCAGGAGAACCACTAGCGGGAGACCCGGGGAGCTGTTTTTT.

This clonotype was counted many times. This chain uses TRBV20-1 with TRBJ2-5, with D maybe TRBD1 (5 bases). Germline CDR1 reads DFQATT; CDR2 reads SNEGSKA (reference sequence). CDR3 length equals 15 residues. The ends were cut back, 0 bases at V and 2 bases at J, with 13 bases in the middle. CDR3 protein: CSARDWLGVQETQYF. CDR3 bases: TGCAGTGCTAGAGATTGGTTAGGGGTTCAAGAGACCCAGTACTTC.